This T cell receptor (beta chain) was captured by sequencing in a study of response to subunit inactivated influenza vaccine. In germline, CDR1 is SGHTA, CDR2 FQGTGA. The V and J ends lost 3 bases and 4 bases respectively, with 19 bases between them. The CDR3 contains 17 residues. Findings of the study overall: Each seasonal influenza vaccination recruits few new T cells, the authors suggested.

There are many counts of this clonotype. Antigen unknown. TCRdb reprocessed the RT-PCR reads with MiXCR, giving one entry per CDR3 protein. Among about 500,000 distinct CDR3 sequences listed, approximately 16% were seen once. This chain connects TRBV7-3 to TRBJ2-1, with D possibly called TRBD1 or TRBD2 (5 bases each). Specimen: CD4+ T cells sorted from PBMCs, collected approximately 25 months after vaccination. This sequence was found in a man between 50 and 69 years old who received an inactivated influenza vaccine. In nucleotides, the CDR3 is TGTGCCAGCAGCTTGTCGGCCGGGGCTAGCAGGTACAATGAGCAGTTCTTC. This encodes CASSLSAGASRYNEQFF.